These 9 T cell receptor beta chains were sequenced from one sample in a study of neoadjuvant anti-PD-1 for oral cavity cancer (dated by TCRdb to the early 2020s). In the paper's terms, the time point label means: before neoadjuvant nivolumab. The protocol used for the library was the immunoSEQ multiplex PCR assay. Drawn from immuneACCESS, this table holds only the in-frame rearrangements with V and J called that TCRdb kept. Clones are partly lost; checked studies trace under half to an unresolved V gene and leave the rest unexplained. Here the sample has tens of thousands of clones; 65% to 85% occur a single time. 2.5% to 3% of the sample belongs to the ten largest clones. The sample here was PBMCs, taken before nivolumab (anti-PD-1) treatment. The receptors were sampled from a person between 40 and 80 years old with oral cavity squamous cell carcinoma.

The DNA for the CDR3 is TGTGCCTCGTTTAAAGGAGCTAGCTCCTACGAGCAGTACTTC. Encoded protein: CASFKGASSYEQYF. The chain joins TRBV30 to TRBJ2-7; D is undetermined. The CDR3 sequence is 14 residues long. Germline assignment: CDR1 GTSNPN and CDR2 SVGIG (reference sequence). Between the trimmed V and J ends, which lost 7 bases and 0 bases, there was a span of 16 bases.

CDR3 in amino acids: CASSTGGRVSGQQYF. DNA of the CDR3: TGTGCCAGTAGTACGGGGGGCAGGGTCTCGGGCCAGCAGTACTTC. This chain links TRBV19 with TRBJ2-7, with a tentative D call TRBD2 (7 bases). V was shortened by 4 bases and J by 8 bases, with 21 bases between the two germline ends. The CDR3 consists of 15 residues. Germline-derived CDR1 and CDR2 are LNHDA and SQIVND (reference sequence).

The gene calls are TRBV19 and TRBJ2-1; 10 bases fit TRBD2. The CDR3 consists of 15 residues. V lost 7 bases, J lost 5 bases, and 8 bases stayed unmatched. CDR1 is LNHDA, CDR2 SQIVND, per germline (reference sequence). CDR3 region: CASNSPSGGHNEQFF. As DNA, the CDR3 is TGTGCCAGTAACTCCCCTAGCGGGGGACACAATGAGCAGTTCTTC. Based on the CDR3 plus reference TRBV19 and TRBJ2-1, the full variable domain is DGGITQSPKYLFRKEGQNVTLSCEQNLNHDAMYWYRQDPGQGLRLIYYSQIVNDFQKGDIAEGYSVSREKKESFPLTVTSAQKNPTAFYLCASNSPSGGHNEQFFGPGTRLTVL.

This clone was recorded once. J is TRBJ1-2 and V is TRBV7-9; no reliable D call. The germline V gene has CDR1 SEHNR and CDR2 FQNEAQ (reference sequence). This CDR3 contains 11 residues. The germline V and J ends were trimmed by 4 bases and 8 bases, with 8 bases remaining between them. The CDR3 region has the DNA TGTGCCAGCAGCTCCTTGGGGGGCTACACCTTC. Translation gives CASSSLGGYTF.

This clone was seen a handful of times. The chain uses TRBV25-1 and TRBJ1-2, with 11 positions matching TRBD1. The CDR3 contains 14 residues. J gave up 7 bases and V 8 bases, and 9 bases lay outside the gene matches. Germline assignment: CDR1 MGHDK and CDR2 SYGVNS. The CDR3 region has the DNA TGTGCCAGCGCGGCCTCCGGGACAGGGGGTGGCTACACCTTC. This translates into CASAASGTGGGYTF.

This rearrangement joins TRBV7-8 to TRBJ2-1; D uncertain. From germline, CDR1 is SGHVS and CDR2 FQNEAQ. V was pared by 8 bases and J by 5 bases, with 13 bases between. The CDR3 has 13 residues. The CDR3 coding sequence is TGTGCCAGCTCCCTTACACTAAACAATGAGCAGTTCTTC. Protein product: CASSLTLNNEQFF.

The rearrangement joins TRBV10-3 to TRBJ2-4; D gene unclear. CDR3 length: 13 amino acids. Trimming cost V 2 bases and J 6 bases, with 8 bases left between them. Germline values: CDR1 ENHRY, CDR2 SYGVKD. The CDR3 sequence: CAISEQATNIQYF. CDR3 coding DNA: TGTGCCATCAGTGAGCAGGCTACAAACATTCAGTACTTC.

This clone has a single count. The J gene is TRBJ2-2, the V gene TRBV7-8, with TRBD1 matching over 12 bases. The J segment lost 5 bases and the V segment lost 1 base, leaving 5 bases of the junction unmatched. This CDR3 comprises 17 residues. The germline V gene encodes CDR1 SGHVS and CDR2 FQNEAQ. The DNA of the CDR3 is TGTGCCAGCAGCTTAGTAGGGACAGGGGGCGCGACCGGGGAGCTGTTTTTT. It is translated as CASSLVGTGGATGELFF.

This rearrangement joins TRBV5-1 to TRBJ1-2; no reliable D call. This CDR3 comprises 15 residues. V was cut by 1 base and J by 6 bases, with 16 bases left in between. Germline V CDR1 and CDR2: SGHRS, YFSETQ. The CDR3 region has the DNA TGCGCCAGCAGCTTGTCGTTCGGATCGGGGAATGGCTACACCTTC. It is translated as CASSLSFGSGNGYTF.